These T cell receptor beta chains were read from a single sample in a study of CD8 T cells in ankylosing spondylitis. TCRdb reprocessed the 5' RACE reads with MiXCR, giving one entry per CDR3 protein. The sample consists of around 450,000 distinct CDR3 sequences, roughly 26% of them appearing once. Sequencing was carried out using blood, either unsorted or a sorted T cell fraction (not recorded which). The receptors here all came from a male donor with ankylosing spondylitis. CDR3s include the opening cysteine and the closing phenylalanine or tryptophan. The D gene is left open where the match is weak. Clone size is given for some rows only: seen once, a few or many times, or a class if the clone is expanded.

size | J | D | V | DNA | CDR3
once | TRBJ2-3 | - | TRBV7-2 | TGTGCCAGCAGCTTAGGAGCGGTGGGGGGCACAGATACGCAGTATTTT | CASSLGAVGGTDTQYF
- | TRBJ2-7 | TRBD2 | TRBV5-5 | TGTGCCAGCAGCTTGGGTCCTAGCGGGAGTTACGAGCAGTACTTC | CASSLGPSGSYEQYF
- | TRBJ2-7 | - | TRBV5-1 | TGCGCCAGCAGCTTCACGACGGACGGCGAGCAGTACTTC | CASSFTTDGEQYF
- | TRBJ1-2 | - | TRBV27 | TGTGCCAGCAGTTCCTCGCCCAGAATCTATGGCTACACCTTC | CASSSSPRIYGYTF
few | TRBJ2-5 | TRBD1 | TRBV5-1 | TGCGCCAGCAGTTCGGACAGGGAAGAGACCCAGTACTTC | CASSSDREETQYF
few | TRBJ1-1 | - | TRBV20-1 | TGCAGTGCTACGGGGGATATGAACACTGAAGCTTTCTTT | CSATGDMNTEAFF
- | TRBJ2-1 | TRBD2 | TRBV24-1 | TGTGCCACCAGTGATCCGGGACTAGCGGGTGGGGCCAATGAGCAGTTCTTC | CATSDPGLAGGANEQFF
few | TRBJ2-7 | TRBD1 | TRBV5-1 | TGCGCCAGCAGCTTGGGGACAGGGGTCAACACCTACGAGCAGTACTTC | CASSLGTGVNTYEQYF
many | TRBJ2-3 | TRBD1 | TRBV5-6 | TGTGCCAGCAGCCCGAATGCGGTTTCGACAGGGATGTCAATGTATACGCAGTATTTT | CASSPNAVSTGMSMYTQYF
few | TRBJ2-3 | - | TRBV24-1 | TGTGCCATCGCGACAGGGAGGGCCGCAGATACGCAGTATTTT | CAIATGRAADTQYF
- | TRBJ2-7 | TRBD1 | TRBV27 | TGTGCCAGCAGTTTGGACAGGGGTACCTACGAGCAGTACTTC | CASSLDRGTYEQYF
- | TRBJ1-5 | - | TRBV11-2 | TGTGCCAGCAGCCCGGACGTCGCGGATGGTCAGCCCCAGCATTTT | CASSPDVADGQPQHF
few | TRBJ1-4 | - | TRBV7-6 | TGTGCCAGCAGCCGGCTGCCGGGAACTAATGAAAAACTGTTTTTT | CASSRLPGTNEKLFF
few | TRBJ2-2 | - | TRBV5-1 | TGCGCCAGCACCCCATCCGGGACTCCATGGACCGGGGAGCTGTTTTTT | CASTPSGTPWTGELFF
- | TRBJ2-1 | TRBD2 | TRBV29-1 | TGCAGCGGGAAAGGGACTAGCGGGAGGGCAGCTAGTGTCGATGAGCAGTTCTTC | CSGKGTSGRAASVDEQFF
- | TRBJ2-1 | TRBD2 | TRBV5-1 | TGCGCCAGCAGCTTGGAACTAGCGGGAGAGCAGTTCTTC | CASSLELAGEQFF
few | TRBJ2-3 | - | TRBV7-8 | TGTGCCAGCAGCTTCCGACGGGGACTCCCAGATACGCAGTATTTT | CASSFRRGLPDTQYF
- | TRBJ2-3 | TRBD1 | TRBV2 | TGTGCCAGCGGAAGGACAGGGCGCACAGATACGCAGTATTTT | CASGRTGRTDTQYF
- | TRBJ2-1 | - | TRBV29-1 | TGCAGCGCTGGGCAGGACAGCTACAATGAGCAGTTCTTC | CSAGQDSYNEQFF
few | TRBJ1-1 | - | TRBV11-2 | TGTGCCAGCAGCACCAAGAACACTGAAGCTTTCTTT | CASSTKNTEAFF
- | TRBJ2-1 | - | TRBV18 | TGTGCCAGCTCACCACCGGGGGGCCCCTACAATGAGCAGTTCTTC | CASSPPGGPYNEQFF
few | TRBJ1-1 | - | TRBV5-1 | TGCGCCAGCAGCTTGTACGCAGGGGATGTCACTGAAGCTTTCTTT | CASSLYAGDVTEAFF
many | TRBJ2-3 | - | TRBV12-3/TRBV12-4 | TGTGCCAGCGGATACACAGGCAGCACAGATACGCAGTATTTT | CASGYTGSTDTQYF
few | TRBJ2-4 | - | TRBV4-2 | TGTGCCAGCAGCCAAGACTGGTCAGGGGGACTTCTAACCAAAAACATTCAGTACTTC | CASSQDWSGGLLTKNIQYF
- | TRBJ2-7 | TRBD2 | TRBV15 | TGTGCCACCAGCAGAGATACGGCGGGAGTCTCCTACGAGCAGTACTTC | CATSRDTAGVSYEQYF